This T cell receptor (beta chain) was documented in a study of PD-L1 blockade in urothelial cancer. As for the study in general: Blood was evaluated 3 weeks (second dose) and 6 weeks after therapy began.

Every PCR got spiked synthetic TCR analog templates. Profiled with immunoSEQ multiplex PCR; TCRdb holds only in-frame clones, not every one. This sample has tens of thousands of clones, with roughly nine tenths found just once. The starting material was PBMCs, obtained around atezolizumab (anti-PD-L1) treatment. This sequence was found in a woman aged 70-85 years with urothelial cancer.

Here the CDR3 reads CASTWDSKKLFF. DNA for the CDR3: TGTGCCAGCACCTGGGACAGCAAAAAACTGTTTTTT. This chain joins TRBV2 and TRBJ1-4; 7 bases are shared with TRBD1. The J segment lost 9 bases and the V segment lost 7 bases, leaving 5 bases of the junction unmatched. CDR1 is SNHLY and CDR2 is FYNNEI in the germline V gene. The CDR3 runs to 12 residues. The variable domain in full, with the rest retrieved from reference TRBV2 and TRBJ1-4, is EPEVTQTPSHQVTQMGQEVILRCVPISNHLYFYWYRQILGQKVEFLVSFYNNEISEKSEIFDDQFSVERPDGSNFTLKIRSTKLEDSAMYFCASTWDSKKLFFGSGTQLSVL.